This T cell receptor beta chain emerged from a study of radiotherapy plus CTLA-4 blockade in lung cancer. Germline V gene lookup returns CDR1 SGHNT and CDR2 YYREEE (reference sequence). V lost 5 bases, J lost 1 base, and 15 bases lay in between. The CDR3 is 15 residues long. Notes on the study in general: Alongside interferon-beta, early blood T cell clone dynamics were reportedly the best predictor of response. After radiotherapy and ipilimumab, tumor-derived clones expanded in peripheral blood.

Comment on this clone: The antigen is unknown.

Clones were sequenced by immunoSEQ multiplex PCR, and TCRdb holds only the in-frame ones, with some missing. The sample lists over 75,000 clones, around 83% occurring once. Sequencing used peripheral blood, obtained from a patient treated with radiotherapy plus ipilimumab. The receptor comes from a human donor with non-small cell lung cancer who had stable disease on radiotherapy plus ipilimumab. The chain employs TRBV5-4 and TRBJ2-5; D perhaps matches TRBD2 (6 bases). CDR3 DNA: TGTGCCAGCAGTCCTCCGGGGGTTGGCCAAGAGACCCAGTACTTC. Its protein is CASSPPGVGQETQYF.